The rows below give T cell receptor beta chains drawn from one sample of a study of STAT3 mutations in large granular lymphocyte leukemia. The table came from immunoSEQ multiplex PCR; TCRdb's copy has only in-frame clones and leaves some out. The repertoire holds more than 4,500 clones, 60% to 80% seen once, with roughly 84% in the top ten. The sample taken for sequencing was peripheral blood mononuclear cells. The receptors here all came from a man aged 35 to 55 with T-cell large granular lymphocyte leukemia. Some clones in this sample may be carry-over from other donors' samples. Each CDR3 is given with its conserved first and last residue. D genes are given only for firm matches. The size field is filled for only some rows; it gives once, few, many or a size class.

cdr3_aa: CASSEAGPSYEQYF; cdr3_nt: TGTGCCAGCAGTGAAGCCGGGCCCTCCTACGAGCAGTACTTC; v_call: TRBV6-1; j_call: TRBJ2-7; d_call: -; clone_size: -
cdr3_aa: CASSIGTSGIYEQYF; cdr3_nt: TGTGCCAGCAGCATTGGGACTAGCGGGATCTACGAGCAGTACTTC; v_call: TRBV5-6; j_call: TRBJ2-7; d_call: TRBD2; clone_size: -
cdr3_aa: CASRPNTGELFF; cdr3_nt: TGTGCCAGCAGACCAAACACCGGGGAGCTGTTTTTT; v_call: TRBV5-7; j_call: TRBJ2-2; d_call: -; clone_size: -
cdr3_aa: CASSYPLGVRQETQYF; cdr3_nt: TGTGCCAGCAGCTACCCTTTGGGGGTGAGGCAAGAGACCCAGTACTTC; v_call: TRBV28; j_call: TRBJ2-5; d_call: -; clone_size: -
cdr3_aa: CASSLGAGNSYEQYF; cdr3_nt: TGTGCCAGCAGCTTAGGAGCGGGAAACTCCTACGAGCAGTACTTC; v_call: TRBV7-8; j_call: TRBJ2-7; d_call: TRBD2; clone_size: -
cdr3_aa: CASSGTSGEYQETQYF; cdr3_nt: TGTGCCAGCAGCGGGACTAGCGGGGAATACCAAGAGACCCAGTACTTC; v_call: TRBV21-1; j_call: TRBJ2-5; d_call: -; clone_size: -
cdr3_aa: CASKNRVENTEAFF; cdr3_nt: TGCGCCAGCAAAAACAGGGTTGAGAACACTGAAGCTTTCTTT; v_call: TRBV4-1; j_call: TRBJ1-1; d_call: -; clone_size: -
cdr3_aa: CASSVPVGRNQPQHF; cdr3_nt: TGTGCCAGTAGTGTTCCTGTGGGGAGGAATCAGCCCCAGCATTTT; v_call: TRBV19; j_call: TRBJ1-5; d_call: -; clone_size: -
cdr3_aa: CASSPGVHSGEQFF; cdr3_nt: TGTGCCAGCTCACCGGGGGTCCACTCTGGTGAGCAGTTCTTC; v_call: TRBV18; j_call: TRBJ2-1; d_call: -; clone_size: -
cdr3_aa: CSVGSSGSPRYNEQFF; cdr3_nt: TGCAGCGTCGGTTCTAGCGGGAGCCCTCGATACAATGAGCAGTTCTTC; v_call: TRBV29-1; j_call: TRBJ2-1; d_call: TRBD2; clone_size: -
cdr3_aa: CASSQEGGSGANVLTF; cdr3_nt: TGTGCCAGCAGCCAAGAAGGCGGCTCTGGGGCCAACGTCCTGACTTTC; v_call: TRBV4-2; j_call: TRBJ2-6; d_call: -; clone_size: -
cdr3_aa: CASSEYGGTYEQYF; cdr3_nt: TGTGCCAGCAGTGAATACGGCGGTACCTACGAGCAGTACTTC; v_call: TRBV25-1; j_call: TRBJ2-7; d_call: -; clone_size: once
cdr3_aa: CASSLGRTSGSSGELFF; cdr3_nt: TGTGCCAGCAGCTTAGGCCGTACTAGCGGGAGCTCCGGGGAGCTGTTTTTT; v_call: TRBV13; j_call: TRBJ2-2; d_call: TRBD2; clone_size: -
cdr3_aa: CASSRQREQFF; cdr3_nt: TGTGCCAGCAGCCGTCAGCGAGAGCAGTTCTTC; v_call: TRBV5-8; j_call: TRBJ2-1; d_call: -; clone_size: once
cdr3_aa: CASSPLAGVNEQFF; cdr3_nt: TGTGCCAGCAGCCCACTAGCGGGAGTTAATGAGCAGTTCTTC; v_call: TRBV11-2; j_call: TRBJ2-1; d_call: TRBD2; clone_size: -
cdr3_aa: CASSLDLEGKLFF; cdr3_nt: TGTGCCAGCAGCTTGGATCTAGAGGGAAAACTGTTTTTT; v_call: TRBV7-9; j_call: TRBJ1-4; d_call: -; clone_size: -
cdr3_aa: CASSLAGINEQFF; cdr3_nt: TGTGCCAGCAGCTTAGCGGGAATCAATGAGCAGTTCTTC; v_call: TRBV7-2; j_call: TRBJ2-1; d_call: -; clone_size: few
cdr3_aa: CASSQNRLGQFF; cdr3_nt: TGCGCCAGCAGCCAAAATCGGCTAGGGCAGTTCTTC; v_call: TRBV4-1; j_call: TRBJ2-1; d_call: -; clone_size: -
cdr3_aa: CASSYPQGETQYF; cdr3_nt: TGTGCCAGCAGTTACCCCCAGGGAGAGACCCAGTACTTC; v_call: TRBV6-6; j_call: TRBJ2-5; d_call: -; clone_size: few
cdr3_aa: CASSLGSGLYNEQFF; cdr3_nt: TGCGCCAGCAGCTTGGGTAGCGGACTCTACAATGAGCAGTTCTTC; v_call: TRBV5-1; j_call: TRBJ2-1; d_call: -; clone_size: -
cdr3_aa: CASISGTAGETQYF; cdr3_nt: TGTGCCTCCATCTCCGGGACGGCAGGAGAGACCCAGTACTTC; v_call: TRBV30; j_call: TRBJ2-5; d_call: -; clone_size: -
cdr3_aa: CASSLRASGSHGELFF; cdr3_nt: TGTGCCAGCAGCTTACGCGCTAGCGGGAGTCACGGGGAGCTGTTTTTT; v_call: TRBV7-2; j_call: TRBJ2-2; d_call: TRBD2; clone_size: -
cdr3_aa: CASMPPPGTGSGYTF; cdr3_nt: TGTGCCAGCATGCCCCCACCCGGGACAGGGTCCGGCTACACCTTC; v_call: TRBV28; j_call: TRBJ1-2; d_call: TRBD1; clone_size: -
cdr3_aa: CASSYAGGAGEQYF; cdr3_nt: TGTGCCAGCAGCTATGCAGGGGGCGCCGGCGAGCAGTACTTC; v_call: TRBV11-2; j_call: TRBJ2-7; d_call: TRBD1; clone_size: -
cdr3_aa: CASSWDRANYGYTF; cdr3_nt: TGTGCCAGCAGTTGGGACAGAGCTAACTATGGCTACACCTTC; v_call: TRBV27; j_call: TRBJ1-2; d_call: TRBD1; clone_size: -
cdr3_aa: CASSDPTGPETQYF; cdr3_nt: TGTGCCAGCAGTGACCCGACAGGGCCCGAGACCCAGTACTTC; v_call: TRBV25-1; j_call: TRBJ2-5; d_call: TRBD1; clone_size: -
cdr3_aa: CASSSETGFAYEQYF; cdr3_nt: TGCGCCAGCAGCTCGGAGACAGGATTTGCCTACGAGCAGTACTTC; v_call: TRBV4-1; j_call: TRBJ2-7; d_call: -; clone_size: -
cdr3_aa: CASSPLRLERGNIQYF; cdr3_nt: TGTGCCAGCAGTCCTTTACGGCTAGAGCGGGGAAACATTCAGTACTTC; v_call: TRBV2; j_call: TRBJ2-4; d_call: TRBD2; clone_size: -
cdr3_aa: CASSPERRGIAQYF; cdr3_nt: TGTGCCAGCAGCCCCGAACGCAGGGGGATAGCGCAGTATTTT; v_call: TRBV5-6; j_call: TRBJ2-3; d_call: TRBD1; clone_size: -
cdr3_aa: CASSKGLADSSYEQYF; cdr3_nt: TGTGCCAGCAGTAAAGGACTAGCGGATAGCTCCTACGAGCAGTACTTC; v_call: TRBV6-1; j_call: TRBJ2-7; d_call: TRBD2; clone_size: -
cdr3_aa: CASSPIQGSSYEQYF; cdr3_nt: TGTGCCAGCTCACCAATACAGGGGAGCTCCTACGAGCAGTACTTC; v_call: TRBV18; j_call: TRBJ2-7; d_call: TRBD1; clone_size: -
cdr3_aa: CASSSNYEQYF; cdr3_nt: TGTGCCAGCAGTTCGAACTACGAGCAGTACTTC; v_call: TRBV6-5; j_call: TRBJ2-7; d_call: -; clone_size: -
cdr3_aa: CAWSLDSNQPQHF; cdr3_nt: TGTGCCTGGAGTTTGGACAGTAATCAGCCCCAGCATTTT; v_call: TRBV30; j_call: TRBJ1-5; d_call: -; clone_size: few
cdr3_aa: CASSSGAQGWYTEAFF; cdr3_nt: TGTGCCAGCAGTTCCGGGGCTCAGGGTTGGTACACTGAAGCTTTCTTT; v_call: TRBV28; j_call: TRBJ1-1; d_call: -; clone_size: -
cdr3_aa: CASSSLYGPRGSGNTIYF; cdr3_nt: TGTGCCAGCAGCTCCCTATACGGACCCAGGGGCTCTGGAAACACCATATATTTT; v_call: TRBV7-6; j_call: TRBJ1-3; d_call: -; clone_size: -
cdr3_aa: CASSQSTSGYNEQFF; cdr3_nt: TGCGCCAGCAGCCAAAGTACTAGCGGCTACAATGAGCAGTTCTTC; v_call: TRBV4-1; j_call: TRBJ2-1; d_call: TRBD2; clone_size: -
cdr3_aa: CASSQTYNEQFF; cdr3_nt: TGTGCCAGCAGCCAGACGTACAATGAGCAGTTCTTC; v_call: TRBV9; j_call: TRBJ2-1; d_call: -; clone_size: once
cdr3_aa: CAWSRGTPSGEKLFF; cdr3_nt: TGTGCCTGGAGTAGGGGGACGCCTTCCGGAGAAAAACTGTTTTTT; v_call: TRBV30; j_call: TRBJ1-4; d_call: -; clone_size: -
cdr3_aa: CASKTDFYTGELFF; cdr3_nt: TGTGCCAGCAAGACAGATTTTTACACCGGGGAGCTGTTTTTT; v_call: TRBV6-4; j_call: TRBJ2-2; d_call: -; clone_size: once
cdr3_aa: CASSFMREINTGELFF; cdr3_nt: TGTGCCAGCAGCTTTATGCGGGAGATCAACACCGGGGAGCTGTTTTTT; v_call: TRBV5-6; j_call: TRBJ2-2; d_call: TRBD2; clone_size: -
cdr3_aa: CASARGTAPGYEQFF; cdr3_nt: TGTGCCTCGGCACGCGGGACAGCGCCTGGCTATGAGCAGTTCTTC; v_call: TRBV11-3; j_call: TRBJ2-1; d_call: -; clone_size: once
cdr3_aa: CASSHGLAGILYEQYF; cdr3_nt: TGTGCCAGCAGCCACGGACTAGCGGGGATTCTGTACGAGCAGTACTTC; v_call: TRBV5-6; j_call: TRBJ2-7; d_call: TRBD2; clone_size: -
cdr3_aa: CASSLGANRGTGTEAFF; cdr3_nt: TGTGCCAGCAGTTTGGGGGCTAACAGGGGGACGGGGACTGAAGCTTTCTTT; v_call: TRBV28; j_call: TRBJ1-1; d_call: TRBD1; clone_size: -
cdr3_aa: CASSLKTGYNEKLFF; cdr3_nt: TGTGCCAGCAGCTTAAAAACAGGGTATAATGAAAAACTGTTTTTT; v_call: TRBV7-9; j_call: TRBJ1-4; d_call: -; clone_size: -
cdr3_aa: CASSPGTSGRAITGELFF; cdr3_nt: TGTGCCAGCAGCCCCGGGACTAGCGGGAGGGCCATCACCGGGGAGCTGTTTTTT; v_call: TRBV7-2; j_call: TRBJ2-2; d_call: TRBD2; clone_size: -
cdr3_aa: CASGRALTDTQYF; cdr3_nt: TGTGCCAGTGGGAGGGCCCTCACAGATACGCAGTATTTT; v_call: TRBV2; j_call: TRBJ2-3; d_call: TRBD2; clone_size: -
cdr3_aa: CASSLGSGSYNEQFF; cdr3_nt: TGTGCCAGCAGCTTGGGTTCTGGGTCCTACAATGAGCAGTTCTTC; v_call: TRBV5-8; j_call: TRBJ2-1; d_call: -; clone_size: -
cdr3_aa: CASAAGTGGYEQYF; cdr3_nt: TGTGCCAGCGCCGCCGGGACAGGGGGTTACGAGCAGTACTTC; v_call: TRBV11-3; j_call: TRBJ2-7; d_call: TRBD1; clone_size: medium-sized
cdr3_aa: CSVVGHRDSQETQYF; cdr3_nt: TGCAGCGTTGTAGGGCACCGGGACAGCCAAGAGACCCAGTACTTC; v_call: TRBV29-1; j_call: TRBJ2-5; d_call: TRBD1; clone_size: -
cdr3_aa: CAWSQRVGLVFTDTQYF; cdr3_nt: TGTGCCTGGAGTCAACGAGTAGGGCTAGTTTTCACAGATACGCAGTATTTT; v_call: TRBV30; j_call: TRBJ2-3; d_call: -; clone_size: -
cdr3_aa: CASSLWREGYEQYF; cdr3_nt: TGTGCCAGCAGTTTGTGGCGGGAGGGGTACGAGCAGTACTTC; v_call: TRBV6-5; j_call: TRBJ2-7; d_call: TRBD2; clone_size: -